A selection of T cell receptor beta chains follows, all from one sample in a study of blood T cell repertoires in COVID-19. The assay was immunoSEQ multiplex PCR, and TCRdb's table has in-frame clones only and misses some. The sample includes over 200,000 clones, approximately 89% of them seen just once. What was sequenced was PBMCs or T cells enriched from blood (not recorded which). Receptors were obtained from a woman aged 30 to 39 who had been exposed to COVID-19. The CDR3 runs from the conserved cysteine through the conserved F or W. The D gene is left open where the match is weak. The size entry is marked missing in some rows and otherwise reads once, few, many or a size class.

-,TRBJ2-1,TRBD2,TRBV7-3,TGTGCCAGCAGCCGAAATAGACTAGCGGGAGAGGATGAGCAGTTCTTC,CASSRNRLAGEDEQFF
-,TRBJ1-4,-,TRBV14,TGTGCCAGCAGCCCTCCACGAGGAAGGGGTGAAAAACTGTTTTTT,CASSPPRGRGEKLFF
-,TRBJ1-5,TRBD1,TRBV7-9,TGTGCCAGCAGCTCCGGACAGGGGGCACAGCCCCAGCATTTT,CASSSGQGAQPQHF
-,TRBJ2-5,TRBD2,TRBV5-1,TGCGCCAGCAGCTGGGGGGGCCAAGAGACCCAGTACTTC,CASSWGGQETQYF
few,TRBJ1-2,-,TRBV30,TGTGCCTTTCACAGCAACTATGGCTACACCTTC,CAFHSNYGYTF
-,TRBJ1-4,-,TRBV9,TGTGCCAGCAGCGTCCCCAGGTTAACTAATGAAAAACTGTTTTTT,CASSVPRLTNEKLFF
-,TRBJ1-3,TRBD1,TRBV9,TGTGCCAGCAGCGCGACAGGGGGCTCTGGAAACACCATATATTTT,CASSATGGSGNTIYF
-,TRBJ2-7,-,TRBV15,TGTGCCACCAGCAGAGTCGAGACCTACGAGCAGTACTTC,CATSRVETYEQYF
-,TRBJ2-3,TRBD1,TRBV3-1/TRBV3-2,TGTGCCAGCAGCCTTGGGACAGGGGGAGATACGCAGTATTTT,CASSLGTGGDTQYF
-,TRBJ1-1,TRBD1,TRBV5-6,TGTGCCAGCAGCTTTCAACTAAAGGGACAGCCTGAAGCTTTCTTT,CASSFQLKGQPEAFF
-,TRBJ1-2,TRBD1,TRBV29-1,TGCAGCGTACTCCGGGACAGGGTTGATGGCTACACCTTC,CSVLRDRVDGYTF
-,TRBJ1-1,-,TRBV25-1,TGTGCCAGCAGTGTGCGGGGAAACACTGAAGCTTTCTTT,CASSVRGNTEAFF
-,TRBJ1-2,-,TRBV6-5,TGTGCCAGCAGGCCGGGCAGCCGAGCGGGTGGCTACACCTTC,CASRPGSRAGGYTF
-,TRBJ2-6,-,TRBV7-2,TGTGCCAGCAGCCCACAGACAGCGGGGGCCAACGTCCTGACTTTC,CASSPQTAGANVLTF
-,TRBJ2-1,TRBD2,TRBV5-1,TGCGCCAGCAGCTTGGAGTGGGAGGGTTACAATGAGCAGTTCTTC,CASSLEWEGYNEQFF
-,TRBJ1-1,TRBD1,TRBV29-1,TGCAGCGTTGAAGATCTTTGGGACAGGGAAGCTTTCTTT,CSVEDLWDREAFF
-,TRBJ2-1,-,TRBV7-9,TGTGCCAGCAGCCTCGAACCGGCGCGGGAGCAGTTCTTC,CASSLEPAREQFF
-,TRBJ1-2,-,TRBV19,TGTGCCAGTAGTATATTAGGGGCTAGGTTAGACAACTATGGCTACACCTTC,CASSILGARLDNYGYTF
few,TRBJ1-6,-,TRBV28,TGTGCCAGCAGCCGCCCATCCAGGTCCCCTACCGCACTCTATAATTCACCCCTCCACTTT,CASSRPSRSPTALYNSPLHF
-,TRBJ1-1,-,TRBV6-6,TGTGCCAGCAGACCCCATCCTGACAGGAACACTGAAGCTTTCTTT,CASRPHPDRNTEAFF
-,TRBJ2-1,TRBD2,TRBV18,TGTGCCAGCTCACTTCCCGGGAGGATCGGAAATGAGCAGTTCTTC,CASSLPGRIGNEQFF
-,TRBJ1-1,-,TRBV19,TGTGCCAGTAGTATAGGCGGGAACACTGAAGCTTTCTTT,CASSIGGNTEAFF
-,TRBJ2-2,TRBD2,TRBV4-2,TGTGCCAGCAGCCAAGAGCCCCGCGGGGGGAACACCGGGGAGCTGTTTTTT,CASSQEPRGGNTGELFF
-,TRBJ1-4,-,TRBV7-9,TGTGCCAGCAGTCGAGGCGCCAATGAAAAACTGTTTTTT,CASSRGANEKLFF
-,TRBJ1-1,-,TRBV27,TGTGCCAGCAGTTTACGGCGGGGCACTGAAGCTTTCTTT,CASSLRRGTEAFF
-,TRBJ1-3,-,TRBV7-3,TGTGCCAGCAGCTTAAAGGTTTTCCCCCCAGGCCGTGGAAACACCATATATTTT,CASSLKVFPPGRGNTIYF
-,TRBJ2-3,-,TRBV15,TGTGCCACCAGCAGAATAAGGGTACGCGGGACAGATACGCAGTATTTT,CATSRIRVRGTDTQYF
-,TRBJ2-5,TRBD1,TRBV10-2,TGCGCCAGCAGTGAGCCGGGACAGCCACAAGAGACCCAGTACTTC,CASSEPGQPQETQYF
-,TRBJ1-1,-,TRBV30,TGTGCCTGGACTAGAACCAGGGTCACTGAAGCTTTCTTT,CAWTRTRVTEAFF
-,TRBJ2-1,-,TRBV9,TGTGCCAGCAGCGTACTAGGGGGCAATGAGCAGTTCTTC,CASSVLGGNEQFF
-,TRBJ1-2,TRBD1,TRBV4-1,TGCGCCAGCAGCCCGGAGGACGACAGGGCCCTTGGCTACACCTTC,CASSPEDDRALGYTF
-,TRBJ1-5,TRBD1,TRBV5-1,TGCGCCAGCAGCCCACAGGGACAGGGTGGGCAGCCCCAGCATTTT,CASSPQGQGGQPQHF
-,TRBJ2-3,TRBD2,TRBV27,TGTGCCAGCAGTGCCCCCTGGGCCTCGACTAGCGGGGTGATCACAGATACGCAGTATTTT,CASSAPWASTSGVITDTQYF
-,TRBJ1-6,-,TRBV15,TGTGCCACCAGCTCCCAGGATTCACCCCTCCACTTT,CATSSQDSPLHF
-,TRBJ2-5,TRBD1,TRBV18,TGTGCCAGCTCACCCAGGGGGTACCAAGAGACCCAGTACTTC,CASSPRGYQETQYF
-,TRBJ2-4,TRBD1,TRBV29-1,TGCAGCGTTGAGGGGGGAGGACAGGGCCACATTCAGTACTTC,CSVEGGGQGHIQYF
-,TRBJ1-5,-,TRBV30,TGTGCCTGGAGTGTACAGGGCGGTCAGCCCCAGCATTTT,CAWSVQGGQPQHF
-,TRBJ2-7,-,TRBV5-1,TGCGCCAGCAGCTTGGTGGGCCGCTCCTACGAGCAGTACTTC,CASSLVGRSYEQYF
once,TRBJ2-5,TRBD2,TRBV11-2,TGTGCCAGCAGCTTAGCGGGTGGGGAGGGGAGAGAGACCCAGTACTTC,CASSLAGGEGRETQYF
-,TRBJ2-7,TRBD2,TRBV7-9,TGTGCCAGCACCCTGGGAGGGAGGAAACCCTACGAGCAGTACTTC,CASTLGGRKPYEQYF
-,TRBJ2-1,TRBD2,TRBV6-1,TGTGCCAGCAGTGACCTAGCGGGATCCGATGAGCAGTTCTTC,CASSDLAGSDEQFF
-,TRBJ2-3,TRBD2,TRBV7-2,TGTGCCAGCAGCTGGGGGAGCGGGGTGGGCACAGATACGCAGTATTTT,CASSWGSGVGTDTQYF
-,TRBJ2-7,TRBD1,TRBV6-5,TGTGCCAGCAGTAACCCGACAGGGTCGAGCGAGCAGTACTTC,CASSNPTGSSEQYF
-,TRBJ2-5,-,TRBV5-1,TGCGCCAGCAGCTTGCCAGCGGAAGAGACCCAGTACTTC,CASSLPAEETQYF
-,TRBJ1-3,-,TRBV19,TGTGCCAGTAGTATTACGGGGACTGGAAACACCATATATTTT,CASSITGTGNTIYF
-,TRBJ2-2,-,TRBV2,TGTGCCAGCGGGGGGTCCGGGGAGCTGTTTTTT,CASGGSGELFF
-,TRBJ2-2,-,TRBV9,TGTGCCAGCAGTGCCCGGGGATCGAACACCGGGGAGCTGTTTTTT,CASSARGSNTGELFF
-,TRBJ2-2,-,TRBV19,TGTGCCAGTAGTATGGTACGGGGAACCGGGGAGCTGTTTTTT,CASSMVRGTGELFF
-,TRBJ2-3,-,TRBV9,TGTGCCAGCAGCGTAGAGCTAGCTCCCACAGATACGCAGTATTTT,CASSVELAPTDTQYF
-,TRBJ2-1,TRBD2,TRBV7-6,TGTGCCAGCAGCTTGTGGTCAGGGACGACTAGCGGGAGTAGAAATGAGCAGTTCTTC,CASSLWSGTTSGSRNEQFF
-,TRBJ2-1,TRBD2,TRBV6-5,TGTGCCAGCAGTTACGCCGCTAGCGGGAGCTATGAGCAGTTCTTC,CASSYAASGSYEQFF
-,TRBJ2-5,TRBD2,TRBV7-9,TGTGCCAGCAGCCCAGGACTAGCGGGAGGAGAGACCCAGTACTTC,CASSPGLAGGETQYF
-,TRBJ2-1,TRBD2,TRBV19,TGTGCCAGCCATAGCGGGAGGGCCTTCGATGAGCAGTTCTTC,CASHSGRAFDEQFF
-,TRBJ1-4,-,TRBV4-1,TGCGCCAGCAGCCAAGACCTGAGTGAAAAACTGTTTTTT,CASSQDLSEKLFF
-,TRBJ2-2,TRBD2,TRBV11-2,TGTGCCAGCAGCTCCCACCCCGGGACTAGCGGAAACACCGGGGAGCTGTTTTTT,CASSSHPGTSGNTGELFF
-,TRBJ2-7,-,TRBV29-1,TGCAGCGTTGAAGATCCCCAGCGAGACTACGAGCAGTACTTC,CSVEDPQRDYEQYF
-,TRBJ2-5,-,TRBV9,TGTGCCAGCAGCGTAGGGGGACTCCAAGAGACCCAGTACTTC,CASSVGGLQETQYF